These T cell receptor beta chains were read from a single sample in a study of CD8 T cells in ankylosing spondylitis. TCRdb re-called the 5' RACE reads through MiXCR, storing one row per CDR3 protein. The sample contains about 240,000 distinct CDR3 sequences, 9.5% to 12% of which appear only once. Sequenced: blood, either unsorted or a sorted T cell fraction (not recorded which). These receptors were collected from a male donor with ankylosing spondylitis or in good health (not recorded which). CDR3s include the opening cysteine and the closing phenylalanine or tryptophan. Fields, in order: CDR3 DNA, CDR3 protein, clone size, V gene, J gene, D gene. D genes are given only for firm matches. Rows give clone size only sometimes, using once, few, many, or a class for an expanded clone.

CDR3 DNA: TGCAGCGTTGAACTAGACAGGACCTACGAGCAGTACTTC; CDR3 protein: CSVELDRTYEQYF; clone size: many; V gene: TRBV29-1; J gene: TRBJ2-7; D gene: -
CDR3 DNA: TGTGCCAGCAGCCAAGACGCGACAGGGCGAGGTGGCTACACCTTC; CDR3 protein: CASSQDATGRGGYTF; clone size: -; V gene: TRBV3-1; J gene: TRBJ1-2; D gene: TRBD1
CDR3 DNA: TGTGCCTGGAGTTCAGGGAAGGGAAATTCACCCCTCCACTTT; CDR3 protein: CAWSSGKGNSPLHF; clone size: many; V gene: TRBV30; J gene: TRBJ1-6; D gene: -
CDR3 DNA: TGCAGCGTTGGGCCGGGGATCTCCTACGAGCAGTACTTC; CDR3 protein: CSVGPGISYEQYF; clone size: many; V gene: TRBV29-1; J gene: TRBJ2-7; D gene: -
CDR3 DNA: TGTGCCAGCAGCCAAGATCGCGGGACTGAAGCTTTCTTT; CDR3 protein: CASSQDRGTEAFF; clone size: few; V gene: TRBV3-1; J gene: TRBJ1-1; D gene: -
CDR3 DNA: TGTGCCAGCAGCAAAGCCCGAGGGGCTAGCGGGGAATACGAGCAGTACTTC; CDR3 protein: CASSKARGASGEYEQYF; clone size: few; V gene: TRBV21-1; J gene: TRBJ2-7; D gene: -
CDR3 DNA: TGCAGTGTGGACGGGCCGGTGGATGAGCAGTTCTTC; CDR3 protein: CSVDGPVDEQFF; clone size: many; V gene: TRBV20-1; J gene: TRBJ2-1; D gene: -
CDR3 DNA: TGTGCCAGCATTTCGGGACTAGCGGGAAACAATGAGCAGTTCTTC; CDR3 protein: CASISGLAGNNEQFF; clone size: many; V gene: TRBV28; J gene: TRBJ2-1; D gene: TRBD2
CDR3 DNA: TGCGCCAGCAGCCAACCGAGGATAACCTGGGGGGCGGACTACAATGAGCAGTTCTTC; CDR3 protein: CASSQPRITWGADYNEQFF; clone size: -; V gene: TRBV4-1; J gene: TRBJ2-1; D gene: -
CDR3 DNA: TGTGCCAGCAGTCCCGGTCGTCATCGGCCCCAGCATTTT; CDR3 protein: CASSPGRHRPQHF; clone size: -; V gene: TRBV12-3/TRBV12-4; J gene: TRBJ1-5; D gene: -
CDR3 DNA: TGCGCCAGCAGCTTGGCTACAGGTTCCGGGAGAAACATTCAGTACTTC; CDR3 protein: CASSLATGSGRNIQYF; clone size: -; V gene: TRBV5-1; J gene: TRBJ2-4; D gene: -
CDR3 DNA: TGTGCCAGCACCGTCGGGGCCAAAGCTAACTATGGCTACACCTTC; CDR3 protein: CASTVGAKANYGYTF; clone size: -; V gene: TRBV6-1; J gene: TRBJ1-2; D gene: -
CDR3 DNA: TGCGCCAGCAGCCTGATCGGACAGGGCGATGAGCAGTTCTTC; CDR3 protein: CASSLIGQGDEQFF; clone size: few; V gene: TRBV4-1; J gene: TRBJ2-1; D gene: TRBD1
CDR3 DNA: TGTGCTAGTGGTTTAGGGACTAGCGGGGGCCGGAGCTCCTACAATGAGCAGTTCTTC; CDR3 protein: CASGLGTSGGRSSYNEQFF; clone size: -; V gene: TRBV12-5; J gene: TRBJ2-1; D gene: TRBD2